These T cell receptor beta chains were read from a single sample in a study of shared clonotypes between healthy human individuals. Generated by immunoSEQ multiplex PCR, the TCRdb table keeps only in-frame clones and is missing some. The sample holds about 1 million clones, 70% to 80% seen once. Material for sequencing was memory CD4+ T cells sorted from blood. The receptors stem from a man aged 18 to 30 in good health. The CDR3 runs from the conserved cysteine through the conserved F or W. A D gene is named only where the DNA matches it firmly. A clone size is listed for some rows: how often the clone was seen (once, few, many), or a class if it is expanded.

TRBJ1-5 | TRBV5-1 | . | . | CASSLLGNNQPQHF | TGCGCCAGCAGCTTGTTAGGGAACAATCAGCCCCAGCATTTT
TRBJ2-3 | TRBV4-2 | . | few | CASSRSSDPTDTQYF | TGTGCCAGCAGCCGTTCTTCGGATCCCACAGATACGCAGTATTTT
TRBJ1-3 | TRBV4-3 | . | few | CASSPLPGVSGNTIYF | TGCGCCAGCAGCCCCCTCCCAGGCGTCTCGGGAAACACCATATATTTT
TRBJ1-3 | TRBV5-1 | . | . | CASSLDGNTIYF | TGCGCCAGCAGCTTGGATGGAAACACCATATATTTT
TRBJ1-4 | TRBV30 | . | . | CAWGRARSNEKLFF | TGTGCCTGGGGACGGGCGAGGAGTAATGAAAAACTGTTTTTT
TRBJ1-1 | TRBV7-2 | . | . | CASSSRTVAMNTEAFF | TGTGCCAGCAGCTCCCGGACAGTCGCGATGAACACTGAAGCTTTCTTT
TRBJ2-2 | TRBV5-4 | . | . | CASSLGRNTGELFF | TGTGCCAGCAGCTTGGGCAGGAACACCGGGGAGCTGTTTTTT
TRBJ2-2 | TRBV2 | . | . | CASRYSLGVNTGELFF | TGTGCCAGCAGATATAGCCTTGGGGTGAACACCGGGGAGCTGTTTTTT
TRBJ2-2 | TRBV10-1 | . | once | CASSETGRVGELFF | TGCGCCAGCAGTGAGACAGGGCGGGTCGGGGAGCTGTTTTTT
TRBJ1-2 | TRBV30 | TRBD1 | . | CATRTGDGYTF | TGTGCCACCAGAACAGGGGATGGCTACACCTTC
TRBJ1-2 | TRBV29-1 | . | . | CSVDYVDSYTF | TGCAGCGTTGATTACGTGGATTCCTACACCTTC
TRBJ2-7 | TRBV6-1 | . | once | CASALASYEQYF | TGTGCCAGCGCACTGGCCTCCTACGAGCAGTACTTC
TRBJ2-2 | TRBV5-1 | . | . | CASSLGGTTGELFF | TGCGCCAGCAGCTTGGGGGGAACCACCGGGGAGCTGTTTTTT
TRBJ1-1 | TRBV19 | TRBD1 | . | CASKSRQGLNTEAFF | TGTGCCAGTAAGTCTAGACAGGGATTGAACACTGAAGCTTTCTTT
TRBJ2-3 | TRBV7-2 | TRBD2 | . | CASSGSGGNFDTQYF | TGTGCCAGCAGCGGTAGCGGGGGAAATTTCGATACGCAGTATTTT
TRBJ1-1 | TRBV6-1 | . | . | CASMKGTMNTEAFF | TGTGCCAGCATGAAAGGGACCATGAACACTGAAGCTTTCTTT